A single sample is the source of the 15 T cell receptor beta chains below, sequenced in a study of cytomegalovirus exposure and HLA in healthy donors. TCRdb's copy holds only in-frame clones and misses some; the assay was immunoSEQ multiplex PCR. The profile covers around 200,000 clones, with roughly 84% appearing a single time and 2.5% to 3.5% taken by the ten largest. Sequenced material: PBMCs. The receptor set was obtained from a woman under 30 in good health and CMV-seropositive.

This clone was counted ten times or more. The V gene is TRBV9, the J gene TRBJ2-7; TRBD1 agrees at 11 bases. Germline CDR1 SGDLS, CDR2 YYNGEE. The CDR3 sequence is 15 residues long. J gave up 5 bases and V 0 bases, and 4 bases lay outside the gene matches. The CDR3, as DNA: TGTGCCAGCAGCGTAGAGGGACAGGGGGGCAACGAGCAGTACTTC. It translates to CASSVEGQGGNEQYF.

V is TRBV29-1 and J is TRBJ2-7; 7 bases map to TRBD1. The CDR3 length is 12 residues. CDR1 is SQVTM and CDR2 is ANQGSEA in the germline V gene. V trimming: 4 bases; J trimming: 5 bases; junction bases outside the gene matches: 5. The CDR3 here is CSVGQGQNEQYF. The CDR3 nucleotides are TGCAGCGTTGGACAGGGTCAGAACGAGCAGTACTTC.

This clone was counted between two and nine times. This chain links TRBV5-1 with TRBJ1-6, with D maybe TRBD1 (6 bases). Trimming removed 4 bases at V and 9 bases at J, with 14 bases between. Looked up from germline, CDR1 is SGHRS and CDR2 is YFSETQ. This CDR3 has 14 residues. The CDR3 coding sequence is TGCGCCAGCAGCCCCGGGGGGGGCGGTTCACCCCTCCACTTT. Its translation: CASSPGGGGSPLHF.

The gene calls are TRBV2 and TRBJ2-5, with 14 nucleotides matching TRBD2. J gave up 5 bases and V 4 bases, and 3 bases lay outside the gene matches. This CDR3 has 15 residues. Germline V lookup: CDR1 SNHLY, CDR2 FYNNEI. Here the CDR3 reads CASSGLAGGRETQYF. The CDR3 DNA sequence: TGTGCCAGCAGTGGACTAGCGGGGGGGAGGGAGACCCAGTACTTC.

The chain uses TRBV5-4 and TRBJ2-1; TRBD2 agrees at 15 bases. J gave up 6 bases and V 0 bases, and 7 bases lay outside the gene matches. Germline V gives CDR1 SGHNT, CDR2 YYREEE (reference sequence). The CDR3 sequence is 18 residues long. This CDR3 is CASSLAGLAGGPGNEQFF. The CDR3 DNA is TGTGCCAGCAGCTTGGCTGGACTAGCGGGGGGGCCAGGCAATGAGCAGTTCTTC.

The CDR3: CASSIGGKYEQYF. CDR3 in DNA: TGTGCCAGTAGTATAGGAGGGAAATACGAGCAGTACTTC. The chain recombines TRBV19 with TRBJ2-7; weak D call: TRBD2 (5 bases). The CDR3 contains 13 residues. Germline V gene lookup returns CDR1 LNHDA and CDR2 SQIVND (reference sequence). Trimming shortened V by 1 base and J by 4 bases, and 8 bases separated the two germline ends.

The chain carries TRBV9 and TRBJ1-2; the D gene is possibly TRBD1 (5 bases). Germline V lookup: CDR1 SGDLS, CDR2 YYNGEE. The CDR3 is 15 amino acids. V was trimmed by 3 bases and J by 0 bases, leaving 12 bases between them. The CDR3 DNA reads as TGTGCCAGCAGCGGTCGGGACTCATCTAACTATGGCTACACCTTC. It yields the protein CASSGRDSSNYGYTF.

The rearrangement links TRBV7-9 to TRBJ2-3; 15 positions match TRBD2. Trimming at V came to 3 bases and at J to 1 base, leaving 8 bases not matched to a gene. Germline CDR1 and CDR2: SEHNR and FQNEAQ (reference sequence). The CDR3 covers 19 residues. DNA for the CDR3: TGTGCCAGCAGCTTGATTCGGACTAGCGGGGGGGCTCGCACAGATACGCAGTATTTT. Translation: CASSLIRTSGGARTDTQYF.

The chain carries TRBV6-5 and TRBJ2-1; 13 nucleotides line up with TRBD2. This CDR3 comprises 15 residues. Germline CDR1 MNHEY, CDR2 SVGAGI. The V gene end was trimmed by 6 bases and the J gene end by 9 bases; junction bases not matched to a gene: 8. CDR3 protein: CASSLTSGGAGEQFF. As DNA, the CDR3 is TGTGCCAGCAGCCTAACTAGCGGGGGGGCTGGTGAGCAGTTCTTC.

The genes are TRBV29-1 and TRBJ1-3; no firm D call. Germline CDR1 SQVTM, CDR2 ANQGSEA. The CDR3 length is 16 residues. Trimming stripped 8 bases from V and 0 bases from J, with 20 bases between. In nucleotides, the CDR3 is TGCAGCCCCTCCCGGACTTTTGGCTTCTCTGGAAACACCATATATTTT. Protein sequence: CSPSRTFGFSGNTIYF.

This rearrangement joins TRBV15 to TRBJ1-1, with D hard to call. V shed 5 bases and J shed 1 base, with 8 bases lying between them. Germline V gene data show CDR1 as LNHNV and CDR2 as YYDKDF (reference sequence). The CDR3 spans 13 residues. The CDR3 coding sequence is TGTGCCACCAGCTCTGGCCAGAACACTGAAGCTTTCTTT. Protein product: CATSSGQNTEAFF.

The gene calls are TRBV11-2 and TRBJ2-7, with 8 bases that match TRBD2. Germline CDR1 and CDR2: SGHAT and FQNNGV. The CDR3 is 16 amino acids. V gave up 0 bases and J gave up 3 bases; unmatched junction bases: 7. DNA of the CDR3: TGTGCCAGCAGCTTAGATCGGGAGGGATTCTACTACGAGCAGTACTTC. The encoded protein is CASSLDREGFYYEQYF.

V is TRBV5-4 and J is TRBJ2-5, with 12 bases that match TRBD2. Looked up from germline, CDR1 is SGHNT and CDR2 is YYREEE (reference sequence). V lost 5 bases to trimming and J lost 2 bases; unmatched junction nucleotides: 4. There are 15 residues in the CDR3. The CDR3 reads CASSLAGGLQETQYF. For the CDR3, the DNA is TGTGCCAGCAGTCTAGCGGGGGGGTTACAAGAGACCCAGTACTTC. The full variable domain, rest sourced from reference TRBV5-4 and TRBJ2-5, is ETGVTQSPTHLIKTRGQQVTLRCSSQSGHNTVSWYQQALGQGPQFIFQYYREEENGRGNFPPRFSGLQFPNYSSELNVNALELDDSALYLCASSLAGGLQETQYFGPGTRLLVL.

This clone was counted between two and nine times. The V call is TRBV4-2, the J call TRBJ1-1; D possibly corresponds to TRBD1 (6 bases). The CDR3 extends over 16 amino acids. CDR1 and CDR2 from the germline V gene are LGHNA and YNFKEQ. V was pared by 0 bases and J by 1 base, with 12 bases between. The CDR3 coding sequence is TGTGCCAGCAGCCAAGACAGGGGCGGAGGGAACACTGAAGCTTTCTTT. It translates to CASSQDRGGGNTEAFF.

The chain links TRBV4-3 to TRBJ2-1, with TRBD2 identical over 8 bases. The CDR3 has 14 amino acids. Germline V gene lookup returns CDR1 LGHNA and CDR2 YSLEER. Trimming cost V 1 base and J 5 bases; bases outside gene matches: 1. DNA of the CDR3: TGCGCCAGCAGCCAAGCGGGGGGGCACAATGAGCAGTTCTTC. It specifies CASSQAGGHNEQFF.